This T cell receptor (beta chain) was documented in a study of CD8 T cells in cerebrospinal fluid in Alzheimer's disease. Reanalyzing the 10x single-cell sequencing reads, TCRdb keeps one entry per CDR3 protein, without DNA. The table gives over a thousand distinct CDR3 sequences; the top ten clones make up 15% to 17% of it. This clonotype ranks as medium-sized in terms of frequency. Input material: cerebrospinal fluid. This sequence was found in a human donor in good health.

The CDR3 protein is CSADLDSHNSPLHF. The V call is TRBV20-1, the J call TRBJ1-6; without DNA, the TCRdb call of TRBD1 cannot be checked. Germline values: CDR1 DFQATT, CDR2 SNEGSKA (reference sequence). This CDR3 region has 14 residues.